A single sample is the source of the 30 T cell receptor beta chains below, sequenced in a study of shared clonotypes between healthy human individuals. Repertoires were generated with immunoSEQ multiplex PCR, while TCRdb's copy carries only in-frame clones and drops some. Here the sample spans 2,500,000 or so clones, approximately 94% being singletons. Input material: naive CD4+ T cells from PBMCs. Subset: CD45RA+ positively selected. The receptors originated from a man aged 18-30 years in good health. Some clones in this sample may be carry-over from other donors' samples.

The genes are TRBV10-3 and TRBJ1-3; TRBD1 matches at 7 bases. The CDR3 is made up of 14 amino acids. The germline V gene encodes CDR1 ENHRY and CDR2 SYGVKD. Unmatched junction bases numbered 6, after V lost 4 bases and J lost 6 bases. CDR3 sequence: CAISAGGQPNTIYF. In DNA, the CDR3 is TGTGCCATCAGTGCAGGGGGACAGCCAAACACCATATATTTT.

The sample holds one count of this clone. This chain uses TRBV29-1 with TRBJ1-1, with D possibly being TRBD1 (5 bases). The CDR3 runs to 11 residues. In germline, CDR1 is SQVTM, CDR2 ANQGSEA. V was pared by 7 bases and J by 6 bases, with 12 bases between. CDR3 loop: CSARPTAEAFF. The CDR3 DNA follows: TGCAGCGCTCGACCGACAGCTGAAGCTTTCTTT. Complete variable domain (other parts from reference TRBV29-1 and TRBJ1-1): SAVISQKPSRDICQRGTSLTIQCQVDSQVTMMFWYRQQPGQSLTLIATANQGSEATYESGFVIDKFPISRPNLTFSTLTVSNMSPEDSSIYLCSARPTAEAFFGQGTRLTVV.

J is TRBJ1-1 and V is TRBV4-2; D call uncertain. Trimming removed 2 bases at V and 0 bases at J, with 7 bases between. The CDR3 covers 14 residues. Germline V lookup: CDR1 LGHNA, CDR2 YNFKEQ. The CDR3 DNA reads as TGTGCCAGCAGCCAAAGAACGATGAACACTGAAGCTTTCTTT. It yields the protein CASSQRTMNTEAFF.

This clone came up once. This sequence joins TRBV19 and TRBJ2-3; TRBD1 matches at 12 bases. This CDR3 contains 18 residues. Trimming cost V 9 bases and J 3 bases; bases outside gene matches: 16. Germline V gives CDR1 LNHDA, CDR2 SQIVND (reference sequence). CDR3 nucleotides: TGTGCCAGACGAACCGGGACAGGGGGCTTCGAGGGAACAGATACGCAGTATTTT. This codes for CARRTGTGGFEGTDTQYF.

V and J are TRBV29-1 and TRBJ2-1; D unclear. Trimming stripped 4 bases from V and 6 bases from J, with 16 bases between. This CDR3 has 14 amino acids. CDR1 is SQVTM, CDR2 ANQGSEA, per germline. The DNA for the CDR3 is TGCAGCGTTGCTGGGATTATCGCAAGCAATGAGCAGTTCTTC. Its translation is CSVAGIIASNEQFF.

This clone was detected only a few times. Other DNA sequences in this specimen translate into the identical CDR3. The chain joins TRBV15 to TRBJ1-5; no clear D gene. The ends were cut back, 3 bases at V and 2 bases at J, with 8 bases in the middle. This CDR3 contains 14 residues. Germline V gives CDR1 LNHNV, CDR2 YYDKDF (reference sequence). CDR3 nucleotides: TGTGCCACCAGCAGGGGCGGTGGCAATCAGCCCCAGCATTTT. Its protein product is CATSRGGGNQPQHF.

A note on this clone: In the same sample, other DNA sequences code for this CDR3. This chain uses TRBV19 with TRBJ1-5; maybe TRBD1 (5 bases). The V gene's germline CDR1 is LNHDA and CDR2 SQIVND (reference sequence). The CDR3 is made up of 13 amino acids. V was pared by 3 bases and J by 2 bases, with 5 bases between. This chain's CDR3 is CASSMGGNQPQHF. Written as DNA, the CDR3 is TGTGCCAGTAGTATGGGGGGCAATCAGCCCCAGCATTTT.

This chain links TRBV9 with TRBJ2-7; 7 bases line up with TRBD2. The CDR3 has 16 residues. From germline, CDR1 is SGDLS and CDR2 YYNGEE. V lost 1 base, J lost 4 bases, and 11 bases stayed unmatched. The CDR3 sequence is CASSVSGLADLYEQYF. The DNA for the CDR3 is TGTGCCAGCAGCGTAAGTGGGCTAGCGGACTTATACGAGCAGTACTTC.

CDR3 sequence reads: CASSEQTSGATGELFF. CDR3 nucleotides: TGTGCCAGCAGCGAGCAAACTAGCGGAGCTACCGGGGAGCTGTTTTTT. The V call is TRBV9, the J call TRBJ2-2; TRBD2 matches 8 bases. Germline CDR1 is SGDLS and CDR2 is YYNGEE. The CDR3 totals 16 residues. V trimming: 3 bases; J trimming: 5 bases; junction bases outside the gene matches: 9.

V usage is TRBV29-1 and J usage is TRBJ2-7; D gene uncertain. Trimming removed 2 bases from V and 6 bases from J, with 11 bases in between. This CDR3 spans 12 amino acids. Germline CDR1 SQVTM, CDR2 ANQGSEA. The CDR3 DNA sequence: TGCAGCGTTGAACGCACTAAGGGCGAGCAGTACTTC. Amino acids: CSVERTKGEQYF.

On this clone: Other DNA sequences of this sample code for an identical CDR3. The chain employs TRBV5-1 and TRBJ2-3, with a weak D call TRBD2 (6 bases). Trimming removed 4 bases at V and 0 bases at J, with 9 bases between. The V gene's germline CDR1 is SGHRS and CDR2 YFSETQ. The CDR3 consists of 14 residues. In DNA, the CDR3 is TGCGCCAGCAGCACGGGGGACAGCACAGATACGCAGTATTTT. Translation gives CASSTGDSTDTQYF. Using reference TRBV5-1 and TRBJ2-3 for the parts outside the CDR3, the full variable domain is KAGVTQTPRYLIKTRGQQVTLSCSPISGHRSVSWYQQTPGQGLQFLFEYFSETQRNKGNFPGRFSGRQFSNSRSEMNVSTLELGDSALYLCASSTGDSTDTQYFGPGTRLTVL.

J is TRBJ2-3 and V is TRBV5-6; D may be TRBD1 or TRBD2 (5 bases each). V shed 4 bases and J shed 3 bases, with 12 bases lying between them. The germline V gene has CDR1 SGHDT and CDR2 YYEEEE. This CDR3 region has 14 residues. CDR3 DNA sequence: TGTGCCAGCAGCCGGGACCAGAGAACAGATACGCAGTATTTT. Translated: CASSRDQRTDTQYF.

V usage is TRBV28 and J usage is TRBJ2-5; weak D call: TRBD1 (5 bases). V lost 3 bases to trimming and J lost 0 bases, with 29 bases between them. CDR3 length: 21 amino acids. The germline gives CDR1 MDHEN, CDR2 SYDVKM. As DNA, the CDR3 is TGTGCCAGCAGTTTTTTTTTCTCAATAGGTCAAGACAGCCACAACCAAGAGACCCAGTACTTC. Its translation: CASSFFFSIGQDSHNQETQYF.

This chain uses TRBV4-3 with TRBJ2-2; TRBD2 agrees at 13 bases. The V segment lost 3 bases and the J segment 8 bases; nucleotides outside the gene matches: 9. CDR1 is LGHNA and CDR2 is YSLEER in the germline V gene. The CDR3 covers 17 residues. CDR3: CASSHQGLAGAGGELFF. The CDR3 region has the DNA TGCGCCAGCAGCCATCAAGGACTAGCGGGGGCAGGTGGGGAGCTGTTTTTT.

The CDR3 DNA is TGTGCCAGCAGGGAGACTACGAACACCGGGGAGCTGTTTTTT. Its translation is CASRETTNTGELFF. The chain couples TRBV9 to TRBJ2-2; a possible D gene is TRBD2 (5 bases). Trimming took off 5 bases at V and 0 bases at J, with 8 bases between the two ends. Per germline, CDR1 SGDLS and CDR2 YYNGEE. The CDR3 totals 14 residues.

The V call is TRBV18, the J call TRBJ2-7; 9 bases are shared with TRBD2. This CDR3 is 16 amino acids long. Trimming cost V 6 bases and J 6 bases; bases outside gene matches: 15. Germline CDR1 KGHSH, CDR2 LQKENI. CDR3 DNA: TGTGCCAGCTCGCCTCGCCGCGGGAGGGCCCCAACCGAGCAGTACTTC. Its translation is CASSPRRGRAPTEQYF. Together with reference TRBV18 and TRBJ2-7, the CDR3 gives the full variable domain: NAGVMQNPRHLVRRRGQEARLRCSPMKGHSHVYWYRQLPEEGLKFMVYLQKENIIDESGMPKERFSAEFPKEGPSILRIQQVVRGDSAAYFCASSPRRGRAPTEQYFGPGTRLTVT.

Here the CDR3 DNA reads TGTGCCAGCAGCGAACGTCCCCCTTTATATGGCTACACCTTC. Translating gives CASSERPPLYGYTF. The rearrangement joins TRBV7-2 to TRBJ1-2; D gene unclear. With 5 bases removed from V and 5 bases from J, the gap between germline ends came to 15 bases. Germline assignment: CDR1 SGHTA and CDR2 FQGNSA. The CDR3 extends over 14 amino acids.

The chain carries TRBV18 and TRBJ2-3; 11 bases align to TRBD1. Germline V gene data show CDR1 as KGHSH and CDR2 as LQKENI. The CDR3 is 13 amino acids. V was clipped by 8 bases and J by 4 bases; unmatched bases: 2. The CDR3 protein is CASAGQGADTQYF. CDR3 sequence (DNA): TGTGCCAGCGCGGGACAGGGGGCAGATACGCAGTATTTT. Drawing the rest from reference TRBV18 and TRBJ2-3, the complete variable domain is NAGVMQNPRHLVRRRGQEARLRCSPMKGHSHVYWYRQLPEEGLKFMVYLQKENIIDESGMPKERFSAEFPKEGPSILRIQQVVRGDSAAYFCASAGQGADTQYFGPGTRLTVL.

The chain's CDR3 is CASSVPGQTPYGYTF. DNA of the CDR3: TGTGCCAGCAGCGTACCGGGACAAACGCCTTATGGCTACACCTTC. This sequence joins TRBV7-3 and TRBJ1-2; D may be TRBD1 (6 bases). The V end lost 5 bases, the J end lost 5 bases, and 18 bases lay between the germline ends. Germline V lookup: CDR1 SGHTA, CDR2 FQGTGA. The CDR3 contains 15 residues.

With respect to this clone: This specimen includes other DNA sequences encoding the same CDR3. The chain carries TRBV14 and TRBJ1-5; D is ambiguous. Trimming pared 4 bases from V and 4 bases from J, leaving 8 bases between. The CDR3 consists of 13 residues. The germline V gene has CDR1 SGHDN and CDR2 FVKESK. The CDR3 is CASSPTGNQPQHF. DNA of the CDR3: TGTGCCAGCAGCCCGACGGGAAATCAGCCCCAGCATTTT.

V and J are TRBV7-9 and TRBJ2-5, with TRBD2 identical over 7 bases. V gave up 6 bases and J gave up 0 bases; unmatched junction bases: 13. Germline V CDR1 and CDR2: SEHNR, FQNEAQ (reference sequence). The CDR3 loop spans 17 amino acids. CDR3 DNA sequence: TGTGCCAGCAGTGATCCCCGACTAGCCTTTTACCAAGAGACCCAGTACTTC. Translation gives CASSDPRLAFYQETQYF.

The chain is built from TRBV6-1 and TRBJ2-7, with D unresolved. V was pared by 0 bases and J by 4 bases, with 13 bases between. CDR1 is MNHNS and CDR2 is SASEGT in the germline V gene. This CDR3 contains 15 residues. In DNA form, the CDR3 reads TGTGCCAGCAGTGAAGCGCTTCGTGGATGGTACGAGCAGTACTTC. Protein sequence: CASSEALRGWYEQYF.

This clone was seen only a few times. Other DNA sequences in this sample translate to the same CDR3. V gene TRBV2 combines with J gene TRBJ1-1; D perhaps matches TRBD1 (6 bases). Germline assignment: CDR1 SNHLY and CDR2 FYNNEI. Trimming left V 6 bases short and J 1 base short, with 9 bases between. The CDR3 is made up of 13 amino acids. CDR3 in amino acids: CASSEQGNTEAFF. The CDR3 DNA follows: TGTGCCAGCAGCGAACAGGGGAACACTGAAGCTTTCTTT.

The CDR3 DNA sequence: TGTGCCAGCTCACCGTCCCGAGGGGATGGCTACACCTTC. Protein sequence: CASSPSRGDGYTF. The chain is built from TRBV18 and TRBJ1-2, with a possible D match to TRBD1 (5 bases). CDR3 size: 13 residues. V gave up 3 bases and J gave up 6 bases, with 11 bases separating them. The germline CDR1 and CDR2 sequences are KGHSH and LQKENI.

The V call is TRBV5-1, the J call TRBJ2-5; 7 nucleotides line up with TRBD2. The CDR3 sequence is 13 residues long. J lost 0 bases, V lost 4 bases, and 0 bases had no gene match. Germline-derived CDR1 and CDR2 are SGHRS and YFSETQ. CDR3 sequence (DNA): TGCGCCAGCAGCCTAGCGGACCAAGAGACCCAGTACTTC. Translation: CASSLADQETQYF. The full variable domain, with the rest looked up from reference TRBV5-1 and TRBJ2-5, is KAGVTQTPRYLIKTRGQQVTLSCSPISGHRSVSWYQQTPGQGLQFLFEYFSETQRNKGNFPGRFSGRQFSNSRSEMNVSTLELGDSALYLCASSLADQETQYFGPGTRLLVL.

J is TRBJ2-7 and V is TRBV6-5; 8 bases are shared with TRBD2. The CDR3 sequence is 15 residues long. Unmatched junction bases numbered 7, after V lost 0 bases and J lost 6 bases. Germline V gene data show CDR1 as MNHEY and CDR2 as SVGAGI. For the CDR3, the DNA is TGTGCCAGCAGTTACTCATACGGGAGGGCCGCCGAGCAGTACTTC. It encodes CASSYSYGRAAEQYF.

This clone was observed a few times. The chain links TRBV6-6 to TRBJ2-7, with 7 bases aligning to TRBD2. Looked up from germline, CDR1 is MNHNY and CDR2 is SVGAGI (reference sequence). The V gene end was trimmed by 8 bases and the J gene end by 0 bases; junction bases not matched to a gene: 7. This CDR3 has 14 amino acids. This chain's CDR3 is CASRRGESSYEQYF. CDR3 DNA sequence: TGTGCCAGCCGCCGGGGGGAGAGCTCCTACGAGCAGTACTTC.

This chain connects TRBV30 to TRBJ1-1; the D gene is possibly TRBD1 (5 bases). Germline V gene lookup returns CDR1 GTSNPN and CDR2 SVGIG (reference sequence). The CDR3 sequence is 13 residues long. Trimming removed 2 bases from V and 6 bases from J, with 13 bases in between. This CDR3 is CAWSLGPAAEAFF. CDR3 in DNA: TGTGCCTGGAGTCTGGGGCCAGCGGCTGAAGCTTTCTTT. Using reference TRBV30 and TRBJ1-1 for the parts outside the CDR3, the full variable domain is SQTIHQWPATLVQPVGSPLSLECTVEGTSNPNLYWYRQAAGRGLQLLFYSVGIGQISSEVPQNLSASRPQDRQFILSSKKLLLSDSGFYLCAWSLGPAAEAFFGQGTRLTVV.

As regards this clone: Within the sample, other DNA sequences also encode this same CDR3. This rearrangement joins TRBV28 to TRBJ1-1; possible D gene TRBD1, 5 bases. Germline CDR1 and CDR2: MDHEN and SYDVKM. This CDR3 spans 13 amino acids. With 2 bases removed from V and 4 bases from J, the gap between germline ends came to 8 bases. The chain's CDR3 is CASSLTGGTEAFF. CDR3 nucleotides: TGTGCCAGCAGTTTAACCGGGGGCACTGAAGCTTTCTTT.

The gene calls are TRBV28 and TRBJ2-3; D is unresolved. The CDR3 length is 16 residues. Germline V gene data show CDR1 as MDHEN and CDR2 as SYDVKM. Trimming shortened V by 2 bases and J by 0 bases, and 12 bases separated the two germline ends. CDR3 residues: CASSLIMATSTDTQYF. The CDR3 nucleotides read TGTGCCAGCAGTTTAATAATGGCCACTAGCACAGATACGCAGTATTTT.